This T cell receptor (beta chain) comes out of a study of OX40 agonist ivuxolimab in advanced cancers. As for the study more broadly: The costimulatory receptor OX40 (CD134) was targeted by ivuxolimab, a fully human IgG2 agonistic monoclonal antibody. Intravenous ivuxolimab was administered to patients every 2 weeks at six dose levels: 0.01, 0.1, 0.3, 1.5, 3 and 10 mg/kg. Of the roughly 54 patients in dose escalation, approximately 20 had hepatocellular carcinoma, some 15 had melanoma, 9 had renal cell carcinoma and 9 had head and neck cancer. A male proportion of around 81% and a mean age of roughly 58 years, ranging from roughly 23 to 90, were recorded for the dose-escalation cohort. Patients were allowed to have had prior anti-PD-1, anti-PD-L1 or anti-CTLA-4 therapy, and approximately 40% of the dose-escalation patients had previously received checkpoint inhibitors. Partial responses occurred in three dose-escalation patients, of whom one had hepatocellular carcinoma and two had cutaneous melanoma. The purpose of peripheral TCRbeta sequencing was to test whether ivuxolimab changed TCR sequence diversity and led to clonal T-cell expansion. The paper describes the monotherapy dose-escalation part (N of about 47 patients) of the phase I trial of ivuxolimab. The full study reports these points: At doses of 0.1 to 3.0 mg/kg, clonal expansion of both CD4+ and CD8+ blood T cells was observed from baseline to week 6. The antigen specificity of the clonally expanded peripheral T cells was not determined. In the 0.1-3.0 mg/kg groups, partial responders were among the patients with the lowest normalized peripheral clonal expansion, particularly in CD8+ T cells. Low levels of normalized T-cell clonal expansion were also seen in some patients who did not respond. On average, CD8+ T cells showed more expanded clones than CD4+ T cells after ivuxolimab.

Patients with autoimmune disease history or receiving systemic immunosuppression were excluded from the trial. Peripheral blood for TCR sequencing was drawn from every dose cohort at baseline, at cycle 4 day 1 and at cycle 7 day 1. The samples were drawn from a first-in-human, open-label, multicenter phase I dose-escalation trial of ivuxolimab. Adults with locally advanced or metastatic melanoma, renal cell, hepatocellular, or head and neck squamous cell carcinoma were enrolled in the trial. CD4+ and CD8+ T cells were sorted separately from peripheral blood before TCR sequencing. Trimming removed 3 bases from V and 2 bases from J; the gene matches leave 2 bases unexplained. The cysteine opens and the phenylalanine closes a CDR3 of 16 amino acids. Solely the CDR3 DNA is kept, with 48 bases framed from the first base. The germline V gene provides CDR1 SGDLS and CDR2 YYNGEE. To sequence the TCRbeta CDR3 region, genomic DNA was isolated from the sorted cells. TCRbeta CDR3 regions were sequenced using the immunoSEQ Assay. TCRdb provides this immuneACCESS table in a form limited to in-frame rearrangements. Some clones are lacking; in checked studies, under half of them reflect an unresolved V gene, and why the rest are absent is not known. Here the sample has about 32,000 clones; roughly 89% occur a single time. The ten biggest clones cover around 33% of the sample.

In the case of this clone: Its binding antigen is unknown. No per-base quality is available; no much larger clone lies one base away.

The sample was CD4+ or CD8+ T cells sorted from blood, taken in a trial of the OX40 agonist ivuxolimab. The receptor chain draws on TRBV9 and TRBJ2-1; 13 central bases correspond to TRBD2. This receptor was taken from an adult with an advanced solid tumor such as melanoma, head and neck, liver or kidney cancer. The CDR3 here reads CASSGGTSGTYNEQFF. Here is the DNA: TGTGCCAGCAGCGGGGGGACTAGCGGGACCTACAATGAGCAGTTCTTC.